This entry lists 3 T cell receptor beta chains sequenced from one sample in a study of T-cell memory formation after mild COVID-19. One entry per CDR3 protein results from TCRdb running MiXCR on the 5' RACE reads. The sample lists about 180,000 distinct CDR3 sequences, less than 20% seen once, with around 3.9% in the top ten. The source material was PBMCs or a T cell subset sorted from them (not recorded which). The receptors stem from a man between 18 and 35 years old who had mild COVID-19 (a few samples of this study predate the infection). Cell type and time point are not known.

This clonotype showed up just a few times. CDR3 sequence: CASSLGVTPWAEAFF. The CDR3 nucleotides read TGTGCCAGCAGCTTAGGGGTCACCCCTTGGGCTGAAGCTTTCTTT. The chain couples TRBV7-9 to TRBJ1-1, with D unclear. Trimming pared 1 base from V and 6 bases from J, leaving 15 bases between. The germline CDR1 and CDR2 sequences are SEHNR and FQNEAQ (reference sequence). The CDR3 consists of 15 residues.

The sample holds a few counts of this clonotype. This chain's CDR3 is CATSDYGEKLFF. DNA of the CDR3: TGTGCCACCAGTGATTACGGGGAAAAACTGTTTTTT. The rearrangement joins TRBV24-1 to TRBJ1-4; D gene unclear. CDR3 length: 12 amino acids. In germline, CDR1 is KGHDR, CDR2 SFDVKD. Trimming cost V 2 bases and J 8 bases, with 5 bases left between them.

The genes are TRBV5-1 and TRBJ2-5; D perhaps matches TRBD1 (6 bases). Trimming removed 7 bases at V and 3 bases at J, with 10 bases between. The CDR3 has 12 residues. CDR1 is SGHRS and CDR2 is YFSETQ in the germline V gene. The CDR3 region is CASGQTEETQYF. CDR3 coding DNA: TGCGCCAGCGGACAGACCGAAGAGACCCAGTACTTC.